The present entry profiles one TCR beta chain with its context. Study processing details: Using reference gene primer amplification, nucleated cell counts were estimated. Libraries were prepared by immunoSEQ multiplex PCR; TCRdb keeps only in-frame clonotypes and omits some of them. D and trimming come from the DNA, and the V and J calls and clone size come from that table. This sample has 85,000 to 90,000 clones, with about 88% found just once. Germline CDR1 is MGHRA and CDR2 is YSYEKL. The J segment lost 7 bases and the V segment lost 4 bases, leaving 9 bases of the junction unmatched. The CDR3 is 16 amino acids. The data were taken from a study of blood T cell repertoires in COVID-19. Across the study: Acute and convalescent COVID-19 samples came from the United States, Italy and Spain. PBMCs, B-cell-depleted T cells, or T cells provided the cDNA or gDNA that made up the material.

Sample: peripheral blood. The origin of this receptor is a woman over 75 with active COVID-19. The chain combines TRBV4-1 with TRBJ2-1; 11 nucleotides match TRBD2. The CDR3 coding sequence is TGCGCCAGCAGCCCCCGAACTAGCGGGAGAATAAATGAGCAGTTCTTC. This translates into CASSPRTSGRINEQFF.